This TCR beta chain is drawn from a study of shared clonotypes between healthy human individuals. Study-level background: With ages of 18 to 49, the donors were a couple of women and a few men.

There are 11 residues in the CDR3. The V gene lost 1 base and the J gene lost 7 bases, with 5 bases spanning the gap. Germline V gene lookup returns CDR1 DFQATT and CDR2 SNEGSKA (reference sequence). For each subset, genomic DNA was distributed in equal portions over several immunoSEQ plates. Profiled with immunoSEQ multiplex PCR; TCRdb holds only in-frame clones, not every one. The sample has about 500,000 clones, 70% to 80% seen once. This chain connects TRBV20-1 to TRBJ2-1; D remains unclear. Sequenced material: PBMCs. The sequence was obtained from a woman in her 40s in good health. Some clones in this sample may be carry-over from other donors' samples. The CDR3 loop is CSARVRNEQFF. The DNA for the CDR3 is TGCAGTGCTAGAGTCCGAAATGAGCAGTTCTTC.